This TCR beta chain emerged from a study of blood T cells in healthy people across ages. Of note for this clonotype: Possible read error: a much larger clone is one base away.

PCR was performed a second time for about 7 to 12 cycles using a sample-barcoded 5' primer and a J-beta primer mix. TCRdb redid the calling of the 5' RACE reads with MiXCR, one entry per CDR3 protein. The data hold about 1.6 million distinct CDR3 sequences, with around 36% observed a single time. Trimming pared 0 bases from V and 1 base from J, leaving 12 bases between. This CDR3 contains 16 residues. Per the germline V gene, CDR1 is LNHNV and CDR2 is YYDKDF (reference sequence). The rearrangement links TRBV15 to TRBJ2-5; no firm D call. This clonotype was obtained from a woman between 25 and 40 years old in good health. The sequenced sample consisted of blood. Written as DNA, the CDR3 is TGTGCCACCAGCAGAGACCCCGCAGTGGCCCAAGAGACCCAGTACTTC. Its translation: CATSRDPAVAQETQYF.